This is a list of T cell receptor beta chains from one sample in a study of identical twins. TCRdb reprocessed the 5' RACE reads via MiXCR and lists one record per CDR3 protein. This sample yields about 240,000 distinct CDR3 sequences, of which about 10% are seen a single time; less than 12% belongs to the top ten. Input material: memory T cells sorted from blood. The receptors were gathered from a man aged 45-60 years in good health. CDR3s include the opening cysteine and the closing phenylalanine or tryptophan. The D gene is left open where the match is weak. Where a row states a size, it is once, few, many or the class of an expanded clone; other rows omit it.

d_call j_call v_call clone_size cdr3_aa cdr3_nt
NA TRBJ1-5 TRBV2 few CASSGKGHYSNQPQHF TGTGCCAGCAGTGGGAAGGGGCATTATAGCAATCAGCCCCAGCATTTT
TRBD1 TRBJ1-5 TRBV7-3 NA CASSPITGGRQPQHF TGTGCCAGCAGCCCTATTACAGGGGGCAGGCAGCCCCAGCATTTT
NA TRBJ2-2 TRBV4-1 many CASSQVSDTGELFF TGCGCCAGCAGCCAAGTGTCAGACACCGGGGAGCTGTTTTTT
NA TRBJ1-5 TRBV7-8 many CASSLVARGAGNQPQHF TGTGCCAGCAGCTTAGTCGCTCGGGGGGCCGGCAATCAGCCCCAGCATTTT
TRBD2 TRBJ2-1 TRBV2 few CASRRLAGDYNEQFF TGTGCCAGCAGGCGCCTGGCGGGAGACTACAATGAGCAGTTCTTC
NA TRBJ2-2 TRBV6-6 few CASRSGQPGELFF TGTGCCAGCAGGTCAGGACAGCCCGGGGAGCTGTTTTTT
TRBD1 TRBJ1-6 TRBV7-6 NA CASSPQTGGGNSPLHF TGTGCCAGCAGCCCGCAGACAGGGGGTGGAAATTCACCCCTCCACTTT
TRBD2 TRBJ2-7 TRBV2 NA CASEGRTSEDSYEQYF TGTGCCAGCGAAGGCCGAACTAGCGAGGACTCCTACGAGCAGTACTTC
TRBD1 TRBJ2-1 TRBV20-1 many CSASRGGQGAFEQFF TGCAGTGCTTCTAGGGGGGGACAGGGGGCGTTTGAGCAGTTCTTC
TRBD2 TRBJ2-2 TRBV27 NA CATKAGVDTGELFF TGTGCCACCAAAGCGGGAGTAGACACCGGGGAGCTGTTTTTT
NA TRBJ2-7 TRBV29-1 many CSVEASRRVGEQYF TGCAGCGTTGAAGCCTCCCGCAGGGTCGGCGAGCAGTACTTC
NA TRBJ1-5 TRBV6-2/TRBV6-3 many CASSWHFGNQPQHF TGTGCCAGCAGTTGGCATTTCGGCAATCAGCCCCAGCATTTT
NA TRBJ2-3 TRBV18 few CASSPISTDTQYF TGTGCCAGCTCCCCAATAAGCACAGATACGCAGTATTTT
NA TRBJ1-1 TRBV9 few CASSVAGGRLNTEAFF TGTGCCAGCAGCGTAGCGGGGGGCCGTCTGAACACTGAAGCTTTCTTT
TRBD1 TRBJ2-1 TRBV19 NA CASSEGTGNYNEQFF TGTGCCAGTAGTGAAGGGACAGGGAATTACAATGAGCAGTTCTTC
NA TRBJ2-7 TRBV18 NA CASSPPGRGIDEQYF TGTGCCAGCTCACCACCGGGACGGGGGATCGACGAGCAGTACTTC
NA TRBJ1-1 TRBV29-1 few CSVEGGGPEAFF TGCAGCGTTGAAGGGGGGGGGCCTGAAGCTTTCTTT
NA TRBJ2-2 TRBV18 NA CASSRGQPSNTGELFF TGTGCCAGCTCACGCGGACAGCCATCGAACACCGGGGAGCTGTTTTTT
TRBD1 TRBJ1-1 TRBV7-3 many CASSLEGQLNTEAFF TGTGCCAGCAGCTTAGAGGGACAGCTGAACACTGAAGCTTTCTTT
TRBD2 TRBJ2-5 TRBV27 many CATQGLAGVETQYF TGTGCCACTCAGGGACTAGCGGGGGTGGAGACCCAGTACTTC
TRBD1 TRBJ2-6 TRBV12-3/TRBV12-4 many CASIKGASGANVLTF TGTGCCAGCATTAAGGGGGCCTCTGGGGCCAACGTCCTGACTTTC
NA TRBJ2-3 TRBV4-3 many CASSLNGVSTDTQYF TGCGCCAGCAGCTTAAACGGGGTTTCCACAGATACGCAGTATTTT
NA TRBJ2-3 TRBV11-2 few CASSLGLGGPIHTQYF TGTGCCAGCAGCTTAGGGTTGGGGGGCCCAATTCATACGCAGTATTTT
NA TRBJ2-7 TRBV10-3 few CAISEGPPPYEQYF TGTGCCATCAGTGAAGGCCCCCCCCCCTACGAGCAGTACTTC
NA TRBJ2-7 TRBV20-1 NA CSAPSIAASHSYEQYF TGCAGTGCTCCCTCCATCGCGGCCTCTCATTCCTACGAGCAGTACTTC
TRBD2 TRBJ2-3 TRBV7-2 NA CASSLVFGGGSTDTQYF TGTGCCAGCAGCTTAGTTTTCGGCGGGGGGTCCACAGATACGCAGTATTTT
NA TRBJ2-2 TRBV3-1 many CASSQNRVRELFF TGTGCCAGCAGCCAAAACAGGGTCCGGGAGCTGTTTTTT
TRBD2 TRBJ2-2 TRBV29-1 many CSVYFTSGPGELFF TGCAGCGTTTACTTTACTAGCGGGCCCGGGGAGCTGTTTTTT
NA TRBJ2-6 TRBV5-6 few CASSLAVRVSGANVLTF TGTGCCAGCAGCTTGGCCGTGCGGGTCTCTGGGGCCAACGTCCTGACTTTC
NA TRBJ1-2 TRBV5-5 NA CASSLEGPGRGGYTF TGTGCCAGCAGCTTGGAGGGTCCTGGTAGGGGTGGCTACACCTTC
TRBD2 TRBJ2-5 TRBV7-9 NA CASSLVAGEKTQYF TGTGCCAGCAGCTTAGTGGCGGGAGAGAAGACCCAGTACTTC
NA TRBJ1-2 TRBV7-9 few CASSLSMDYGYTF TGTGCCAGCAGCTTATCGATGGACTATGGCTACACCTTC
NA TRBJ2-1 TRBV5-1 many CASSLGGDEQFF TGTGCCAGCAGCTTAGGAGGGGATGAGCAGTTCTTC
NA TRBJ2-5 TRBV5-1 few CASSGGTPQETQYF TGCGCCAGCAGCGGAGGGACACCACAAGAGACCCAGTACTTC
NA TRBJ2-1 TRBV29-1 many CSVDRTTNEQFF TGCAGCGTTGACCGGACCACCAATGAGCAGTTCTTC
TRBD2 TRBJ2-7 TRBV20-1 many CSAKSGLAGPTAYYEQYF TGCAGTGCTAAAAGTGGGTTAGCGGGGCCAACGGCATACTACGAGCAGTACTTC
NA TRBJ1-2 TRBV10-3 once CAITPAQANYGYTF TGTGCCATCACTCCGGCTCAAGCTAACTATGGCTACACCTTC
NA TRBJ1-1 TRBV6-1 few CASSDSFLNTEAFF TGTGCCAGCAGTGACAGTTTTTTGAACACTGAAGCTTTCTTT
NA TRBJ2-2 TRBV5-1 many CASSLTPGGSNTGELFF TGCGCCAGCAGCTTGACACCGGGGGGCTCGAACACCGGGGAGCTGTTTTTT
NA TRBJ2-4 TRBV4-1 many CASSQEAQTGLPKNIQYF TGCGCCAGCAGCCAAGAGGCTCAGACAGGACTCCCCAAAAACATTCAGTACTTC
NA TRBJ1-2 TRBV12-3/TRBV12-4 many CASSPSGGKGYTF TGTGCCAGCAGCCCGTCGGGGGGGAAGGGCTACACCTTC
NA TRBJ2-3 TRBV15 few CATSRGLEMQYF TGTGCCACCAGCAGAGGGCTAGAGATGCAGTATTTT
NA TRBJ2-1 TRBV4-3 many CASSQLDVSNEQFF TGCGCCAGCAGCCAATTGGACGTCTCCAATGAGCAGTTCTTC